Below, 18 T cell receptor beta chains from the same sample are listed, as sequenced in a study of T cell therapy after organ transplantation. These receptors lack a known antigen. The assay was immunoSEQ multiplex PCR, and TCRdb's table has in-frame clones only and misses some. Altogether 15,000 to 25,000 clones are present, about 81% being singletons, with the ten largest covering 9.2%. Time point given: 4-8 weeks after completion of therapy. The sample was CD8+ T cells from blood, taken after autologous CMV-specific T cell therapy. The receptors here all came from a human patient who had received a solid organ transplant and had CMV disease. Some of the T cells might come from the graft donor.

The CDR3 spells CASSLGTGGSYNEQFF. The CDR3 region has the DNA TGTGCCAGCAGCTTGGGGACAGGGGGGTCCTACAATGAGCAGTTCTTC. The rearrangement uses TRBV5-6 and TRBJ2-1, with TRBD1 matching over 10 bases. The germline CDR1 and CDR2 sequences are SGHDT and YYEEEE. The V gene end was trimmed by 0 bases and the J gene end by 1 base; junction bases not matched to a gene: 1. The CDR3 loop spans 16 amino acids.

The V gene is TRBV19, the J gene TRBJ2-7, with TRBD1 matching 7 bases. Germline V CDR1 and CDR2: LNHDA, SQIVND (reference sequence). The ends lost 1 base at V and 0 bases at J; junction bases unmatched: 3. The CDR3 extends over 15 amino acids. CDR3 sequence: CASSIGWDSSYEQYF. The CDR3 nucleotides read TGTGCCAGTAGTATAGGGTGGGACAGCTCCTACGAGCAGTACTTC.

This chain links TRBV2 with TRBJ1-2; D unclear. The CDR3 length is 15 residues. V lost 2 bases, J lost 2 bases, and 12 bases lay in between. Per germline, CDR1 SNHLY and CDR2 FYNNEI. The chain's CDR3 is CASSELHSPNYGYTF. The CDR3 DNA reads as TGTGCCAGCAGTGAATTGCACAGCCCAAACTATGGCTACACCTTC.

The rearrangement joins TRBV30 to TRBJ1-2, with D hard to call. The germline gives CDR1 GTSNPN, CDR2 SVGIG (reference sequence). V lost 8 bases, J lost 2 bases, and 18 bases lay in between. The CDR3 totals 14 residues. The CDR3: CAGSRITTNYGYTF. The CDR3 region has the DNA TGTGCCGGGTCCAGAATAACGACCAACTATGGCTACACCTTC. Supplemented by reference TRBV30 and TRBJ1-2, the full variable domain reads SQTIHQWPATLVQPVGSPLSLECTVEGTSNPNLYWYRQAAGRGLQLLFYSVGIGQISSEVPQNLSASRPQDRQFILSSKKLLLSDSGFYLCAGSRITTNYGYTFGSGTRLTVV.

The chain links TRBV27 to TRBJ2-7; maybe TRBD2 (6 bases). V was cut by 0 bases and J by 6 bases, with 15 bases left in between. Germline CDR1 and CDR2: MNHEY and SMNVEV (reference sequence). The length of the CDR3 is 15 residues. The CDR3 here is CASSLSPGLEGEQYF. CDR3 DNA sequence: TGTGCCAGCAGTTTATCCCCTGGACTGGAGGGCGAGCAGTACTTC.

This chain joins TRBV7-2 and TRBJ1-1, with D tentatively TRBD1 (6 bases). The CDR3 runs 16 residues. The germline V gene has CDR1 SGHTA and CDR2 FQGNSA. Trimming pared 3 bases from V and 5 bases from J, leaving 19 bases between. Here the CDR3 reads CASSFRLGGRETEAFF. CDR3 coding DNA: TGTGCCAGCAGCTTTCGGTTAGGGGGGAGGGAGACTGAAGCTTTCTTT.

In the case of this clone: Other DNA sequences from this sample encode an identical CDR3 as well. The chain recombines TRBV19 with TRBJ2-1; the D is unclear. The CDR3 is 15 amino acids. V was trimmed by 1 base and J by 1 base, leaving 8 bases between them. The germline CDR1 and CDR2 sequences are LNHDA and SQIVND (reference sequence). In DNA form, the CDR3 reads TGTGCCAGTAGTATAGGGCTAAATTCCTACAATGAGCAGTTCTTC. Its translation is CASSIGLNSYNEQFF.

The genes are TRBV5-4 and TRBJ1-6, with TRBD1 as a possible D gene (6 bases). Germline CDR1 is SGHNT and CDR2 is YYREEE (reference sequence). Trimming took 2 bases from V and 8 from J, leaving 11 bases between them. The CDR3 is 14 amino acids. The CDR3 loop reads CASSFKGGDSPLHF. CDR3 DNA: TGTGCCAGCAGCTTTAAGGGGGGCGATTCACCCCTCCACTTT. Using reference TRBV5-4 and TRBJ1-6 for the parts outside the CDR3, the full variable domain is ETGVTQSPTHLIKTRGQQVTLRCSSQSGHNTVSWYQQALGQGPQFIFQYYREEENGRGNFPPRFSGLQFPNYSSELNVNALELDDSALYLCASSFKGGDSPLHFGNGTRLTVT.

The chain joins TRBV5-1 to TRBJ2-3, with TRBD1 matching over 8 bases. V dropped 5 bases and J dropped 1; count of bases not matched to a gene: 12. The CDR3 length is 17 residues. Germline-derived CDR1 and CDR2 are SGHRS and YFSETQ. The CDR3 loop reads CASRRFSPGQGTDTQYF. As DNA, the CDR3 is TGCGCCAGCAGACGCTTTTCCCCGGGACAGGGCACAGATACGCAGTATTTT.

V and J are TRBV5-1 and TRBJ2-7; 9 bases match TRBD1. From germline, CDR1 is SGHRS and CDR2 YFSETQ. This CDR3 is 15 amino acids long. V lost 2 bases to trimming and J lost 3 bases; unmatched junction nucleotides: 6. The CDR3 nucleotides read TGCGCCAGCAGCTTTACCGGGACAGGGATCTACGAGCAGTACTTC. It translates to CASSFTGTGIYEQYF.

This clone was seen once. The chain carries TRBV7-8 and TRBJ2-1; TRBD2 agrees at 11 bases. V was pared by 5 bases and J by 4 bases, with 10 bases of the junction left unmatched. Per germline, CDR1 SGHVS and CDR2 FQNEAQ. The CDR3 is 17 amino acids. CDR3 nucleotides: TGTGCCAGCAGCCTACCAATGGCTAGCGGGGGGTACAATGAGCAGTTCTTC. Its protein is CASSLPMASGGYNEQFF.

The V gene is TRBV6-5, the J gene TRBJ1-1; tentatively, D is TRBD1 (6 bases). Looked up from germline, CDR1 is MNHEY and CDR2 is SVGAGI. CDR3 length equals 16 residues. Trimming left V 4 bases short and J 4 bases short, with 19 bases between. DNA for the CDR3: TGTGCCAGCAGTTTTCCCCCGGGGGCCGAGATCACTGAAGCTTTCTTT. It yields the protein CASSFPPGAEITEAFF.

The genes are TRBV9 and TRBJ2-2; 7 positions match TRBD2. Germline CDR1 is SGDLS and CDR2 is YYNGEE. With 0 bases clipped from V and 3 bases from J, the junction kept 5 bases outside the gene matches. The CDR3 is made up of 16 amino acids. CDR3 sequence (DNA): TGTGCCAGCAGCGTAGGGGCGGGGGACTACACCGGGGAGCTGTTTTTT. It translates to CASSVGAGDYTGELFF.

The chain joins TRBV30 to TRBJ1-1, with 9 bases aligning to TRBD1. With V trimmed by 5 bases and J by 6 bases, 10 bases remained unmatched. This CDR3 spans 14 amino acids. Germline assignment: CDR1 GTSNPN and CDR2 SVGIG (reference sequence). In DNA form, the CDR3 reads TGTGCCTGGGAGCCGGGACAGGGAATGTCTGAAGCTTTCTTT. It encodes CAWEPGQGMSEAFF.

This chain connects TRBV7-9 to TRBJ2-7; D remains unclear. Germline V lookup: CDR1 SEHNR, CDR2 FQNEAQ (reference sequence). Between the trimmed V and J ends, which lost 5 bases and 6 bases, there was a span of 11 bases. CDR3 length: 12 amino acids. The CDR3 region is CASSLGRSEQYF. CDR3 in DNA: TGTGCCAGCAGCCTGGGCCGGAGCGAGCAGTACTTC.

The chain links TRBV6-4 to TRBJ1-1, with D perhaps TRBD1 (6 bases). This CDR3 comprises 15 residues. V lost 3 bases and J lost 1, with 12 bases in between. CDR1 and CDR2 from the germline V gene are MRHNA and SNTAGT. CDR3 DNA sequence: TGTGCCAGCAGTGAAACCGGGACATCGAACACTGAAGCTTTCTTT. Translation: CASSETGTSNTEAFF.

The J gene is TRBJ1-5, the V gene TRBV27; D is possibly TRBD1 (6 bases). The V gene lost 2 bases and the J gene lost 5 bases, with 7 bases spanning the gap. The CDR3 is 13 amino acids. Per germline, CDR1 MNHEY and CDR2 SMNVEV (reference sequence). CDR3 protein: CASSLNRDQPQHF. DNA of the CDR3: TGTGCCAGCAGTTTAAACAGGGATCAGCCCCAGCATTTT.

J is TRBJ2-1 and V is TRBV7-2; D unresolved. The CDR3 consists of 14 residues. Trimming took 1 base from V and 7 from J, leaving 11 bases between them. Germline V gene data show CDR1 as SGHTA and CDR2 as FQGNSA. For the CDR3, the DNA is TGTGCCAGCAGCTTAGAAAATTTGGTGAATGAGCAGTTCTTC. Its translation is CASSLENLVNEQFF.